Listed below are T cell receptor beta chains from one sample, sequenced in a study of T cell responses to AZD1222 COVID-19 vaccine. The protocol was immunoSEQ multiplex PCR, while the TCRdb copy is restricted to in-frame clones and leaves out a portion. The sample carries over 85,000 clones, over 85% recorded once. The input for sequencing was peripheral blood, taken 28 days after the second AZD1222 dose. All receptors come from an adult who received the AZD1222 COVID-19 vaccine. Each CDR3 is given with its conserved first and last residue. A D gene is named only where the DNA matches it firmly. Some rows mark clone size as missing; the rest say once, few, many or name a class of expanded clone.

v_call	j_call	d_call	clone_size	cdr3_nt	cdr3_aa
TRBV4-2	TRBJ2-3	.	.	TGTGCCAGCAGCCAAGCAGGCTTGGGAGCGGAGCACACAGATACGCAGTATTTT	CASSQAGLGAEHTDTQYF
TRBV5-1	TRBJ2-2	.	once	TGCGCCAGCAGCTTGGACAGAAACACCGGGGAGCTGTTTTTT	CASSLDRNTGELFF
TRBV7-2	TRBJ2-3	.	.	TGTGCCAGCAGCTTATTCTGGGGGCCTGGGAATACGCAGTATTTT	CASSLFWGPGNTQYF
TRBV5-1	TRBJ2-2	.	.	TGCGCCAGCACCTCGGAGGGGGGAAACACCGGGGAGCTGTTTTTT	CASTSEGGNTGELFF
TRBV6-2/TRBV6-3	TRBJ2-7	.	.	TGTGCCAGCAGTTACTCAGTCGAGCAGTACTTC	CASSYSVEQYF
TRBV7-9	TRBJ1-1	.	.	TGTGCCAGCAGCACCAGGGTCATGAACACTGAAGCTTTCTTT	CASSTRVMNTEAFF
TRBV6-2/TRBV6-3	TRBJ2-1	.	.	TGTGCCAGCAGTTACGGTCGCGGTAGCTTAAAACGCTCCTACAATGAGCAGTTCTTC	CASSYGRGSLKRSYNEQFF
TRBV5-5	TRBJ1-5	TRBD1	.	TGTGCCAGCAGCTTGGAGGGACAGGGTCATCAGCCCCAGCATTTT	CASSLEGQGHQPQHF
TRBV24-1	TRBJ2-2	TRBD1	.	TGTGCCACCAGTGATACTAGAGGGGGAGACAGGGTTTCCGGGGAGCTGTTTTTT	CATSDTRGGDRVSGELFF
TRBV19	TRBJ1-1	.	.	TGTGCCAGCCGACCTTGGGAAATGAACACTGAAGCTTTCTTT	CASRPWEMNTEAFF
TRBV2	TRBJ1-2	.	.	TGTGCCAGCAGTGAAGGCGGGGCGGCTAACTATGGCTACACCTTC	CASSEGGAANYGYTF
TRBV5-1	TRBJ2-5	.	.	TGCGCCAGCAGCTTGGGGGACCAAGAGACCCAGTACTTC	CASSLGDQETQYF
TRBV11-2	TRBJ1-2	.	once	TGTGCCAGCAGCTTAGACAGGGCGCAAGGAGGCTACACCTTC	CASSLDRAQGGYTF
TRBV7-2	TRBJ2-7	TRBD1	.	TGTGCCAGCAGCTGGGACAGGGACAACGAGCAGTACTTC	CASSWDRDNEQYF
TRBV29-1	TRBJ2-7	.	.	TGCAGCGTTGAAGTAGGGAGCTCCTACGAGCAGTACTTC	CSVEVGSSYEQYF
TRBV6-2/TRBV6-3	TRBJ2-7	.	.	TGTGCCAGCAGCACGGGGGACATGTACGAGCAGTACTTC	CASSTGDMYEQYF
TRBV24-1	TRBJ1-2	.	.	TGTGCCACCAGTGGCCTCGACTTGGGGGGAATTGATGGCTACACCTTC	CATSGLDLGGIDGYTF
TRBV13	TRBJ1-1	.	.	TGTGCCAGCAGCTTACAGGGAACTGAAGCTTTCTTT	CASSLQGTEAFF
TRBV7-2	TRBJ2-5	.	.	TGTGCCAGCAGCTTATTCCAGGGCTGGGGGACCCAGTACTTC	CASSLFQGWGTQYF
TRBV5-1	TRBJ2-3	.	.	TGCGCCAGCAGCTGGAACGGGCCGACGGGTACAGATACGCAGTATTTT	CASSWNGPTGTDTQYF
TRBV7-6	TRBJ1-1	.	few	TGTGCCAGCAGCCCCCGACAGCACAACACTGAAGCTTTCTTT	CASSPRQHNTEAFF
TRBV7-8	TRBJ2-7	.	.	TGTGCCAGCAGCTTAGGATTCGGGCCCTCCTACGAGCAGTACTTC	CASSLGFGPSYEQYF
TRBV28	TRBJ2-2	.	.	TGTGCCACCCGCCCACAGGGTCCGATAAGGACCCCCGGGGAGCTGTTTTTT	CATRPQGPIRTPGELFF
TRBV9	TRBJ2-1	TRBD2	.	TGTGCCAGCAGCAGGGCTAGCGGGGCCTACAATGAGCAGTTCTTC	CASSRASGAYNEQFF
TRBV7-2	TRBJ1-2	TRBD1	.	TGTGCCAGCAGCTTAGATACTGGGGCAGGGGGTAACTATGGCTACACCTTC	CASSLDTGAGGNYGYTF
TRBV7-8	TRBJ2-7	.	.	TGTGCCAGCAGCTTAGTTGTAGGGATCGAGCAGTACTTC	CASSLVVGIEQYF
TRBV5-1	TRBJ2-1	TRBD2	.	TGCGCCAGCAGCCTAGGGACTAGCGGGGGCCTAAATGAGCAGTTCTTC	CASSLGTSGGLNEQFF
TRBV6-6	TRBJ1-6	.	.	TGTGCCAGCAGTTACACCCCTGAGCGTTCACCCCTCCACTTT	CASSYTPERSPLHF
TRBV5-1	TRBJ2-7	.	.	TGCGCCAGCAGCTTGGGAGGGGGGGTTACCTCCTACGAGCAGTACTTC	CASSLGGGVTSYEQYF
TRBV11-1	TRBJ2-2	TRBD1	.	TGTGCCAGCAGCCGGACAGGGGACACCGGGGAGCTGTTTTTT	CASSRTGDTGELFF
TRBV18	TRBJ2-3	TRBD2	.	TGTGCCAGCTCCCGAGGACTAGCGGGATCAGATACGCAGTATTTT	CASSRGLAGSDTQYF
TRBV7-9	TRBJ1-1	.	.	TGTGCCAGCAGCTTTGGGGGAGGTACTGAAGCTTTCTTT	CASSFGGGTEAFF
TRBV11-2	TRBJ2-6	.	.	TGTGCCAGCAGCTTAGGACAGGCTGGCTCTGGGGCCAACGTCCTGACTTTC	CASSLGQAGSGANVLTF
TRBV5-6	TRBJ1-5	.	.	TGTGCCAGCAGTATGGGTCTTCAGGGACAGCCCCAGCATTTT	CASSMGLQGQPQHF
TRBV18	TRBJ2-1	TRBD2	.	TGTGCCAGCTCACCACCCCTAGCGGGGACTAAACTGTTCTTC	CASSPPLAGTKLFF
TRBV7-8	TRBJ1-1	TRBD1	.	TGTGCCAGCAGCTTTCTGACAGGGACAAACACTGAAGCTTTCTTT	CASSFLTGTNTEAFF
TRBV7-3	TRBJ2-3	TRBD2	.	TGTGCCAGCAGCTTATATTCTAGCGGGGGGGCAGATACGCAGTATTTT	CASSLYSSGGADTQYF
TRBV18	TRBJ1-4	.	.	TGTGCCAGCTCACCAGTCACAGTAAGGAATGAAAAACTGTTTTTT	CASSPVTVRNEKLFF
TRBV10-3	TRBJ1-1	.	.	TGTGCCATCAGTTTTGGACGCTCGGGGGCTTTCTTT	CAISFGRSGAFF
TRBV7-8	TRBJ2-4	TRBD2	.	TGTGCCAGCAGCCTTAGCGGGGAAAACATTCAGTACTTC	CASSLSGENIQYF
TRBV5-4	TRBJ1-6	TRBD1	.	TGTGCCAGCAGCCGACCGGGACAGGGGAAATCACCCCTCCACTTT	CASSRPGQGKSPLHF
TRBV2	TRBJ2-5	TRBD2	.	TGTGCCAGCAGTGAAGCGCGGACTAGTGGGCCCCAAGGGGAGACCCAGTACTTC	CASSEARTSGPQGETQYF
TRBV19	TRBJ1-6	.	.	TGTGCCAGTAGCCCGATCGCGGGCAATTCGAATTCACCCCTCCACTTT	CASSPIAGNSNSPLHF
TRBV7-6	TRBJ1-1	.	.	TGTGCCAGCAGCTTAGAAGGGGGGTATGAAGCTTTCTTT	CASSLEGGYEAFF